The next 32 T cell receptor beta chains were all read from a single sample in a study of identical twins. TCRdb redid the calling of the 5' RACE reads with MiXCR, one entry per CDR3 protein. The table records 550,000 to 800,000 distinct CDR3 sequences, under 8.5% of them present only once. Separately, the same data were catalogued under a study of yellow fever vaccine responses in identical twins.

The specimen sequenced was PBMCs. The receptors come from a woman in her late teens or twenties in good health.

This clonotype was seen ten or more times. The chain is built from TRBV12-3 or TRBV12-4 and TRBJ2-4; D is uncertain. Trimming took off 5 bases at V and 0 bases at J, with 5 bases between the two ends. The CDR3 has 13 amino acids. CDR3 in amino acids: CASSAEAKNIQYF. DNA of the CDR3: TGTGCCAGCAGTGCCGAAGCCAAAAACATTCAGTACTTC.

This chain uses TRBV7-8 with TRBJ2-5, with D perhaps TRBD2 (5 bases). With 2 bases removed from V and 0 bases from J, the gap between germline ends came to 13 bases. CDR3 length equals 16 residues. Germline lookup yields CDR1 SGHVS and CDR2 FQNEAQ. In nucleotides, the CDR3 is TGTGCCAGCAGCTTATTCCAGGCCGGGAACCAAGAGACCCAGTACTTC. Protein: CASSLFQAGNQETQYF.

In its sample, this clonotype was seen many times. The J gene is TRBJ2-5, the V gene TRBV5-1; D is unclear. Trimming shortened V by 0 bases and J by 4 bases, and 13 bases separated the two germline ends. Germline CDR1 and CDR2: SGHRS and YFSETQ. The CDR3 contains 15 residues. The CDR3 coding sequence is TGCGCCAGCAGCTTGGCCGGGCGGAACCCAGAGACCCAGTACTTC. This translates into CASSLAGRNPETQYF.

The chain combines TRBV4-2 with TRBJ2-1, with D tentatively TRBD2 (5 bases). Trimming took off 4 bases at V and 6 bases at J, with 16 bases between the two ends. This CDR3 is built from 15 residues. Per the germline V gene, CDR1 is LGHNA and CDR2 is YNFKEQ. Here the CDR3 reads CASSPQAAAPNEQFF. In DNA, the CDR3 is TGTGCCAGCAGCCCCCAAGCGGCGGCCCCCAATGAGCAGTTCTTC.

V is TRBV29-1 and J is TRBJ1-1; D is unclear. The CDR3 covers 11 residues. With 8 bases removed from V and 1 base from J, the gap between germline ends came to 8 bases. The germline V gene has CDR1 SQVTM and CDR2 ANQGSEA. The DNA for the CDR3 is TGCAGCCTGGTACGGAACACTGAAGCTTTCTTT. Protein: CSLVRNTEAFF.

This clonotype was found many times. J is TRBJ2-1 and V is TRBV3-1; TRBD1 is a possible D gene (6 bases). Looked up from germline, CDR1 is LGHDT and CDR2 is YNNKEL (reference sequence). V was cut by 4 bases and J by 14 bases, with 21 bases left in between. The CDR3 totals 14 residues. CDR3 region: CASSPQDIGTTEFF. The CDR3 nucleotides read TGTGCCAGCAGCCCCCAGGACATTGGGACAACTGAGTTCTTC.

This clonotype was detected only a few times. The chain joins TRBV12-3 or TRBV12-4 to TRBJ1-1, with D perhaps matching TRBD1 (5 bases). This CDR3 is 13 amino acids long. Deletions cut 6 bases from V and 1 base from J, with 9 bases between. The CDR3 spells CASRVTANTEAFF. In DNA, the CDR3 is TGTGCCAGCAGGGTGACAGCGAACACTGAAGCTTTCTTT.

Ten or more counts support this clonotype. The chain uses TRBV7-9 and TRBJ2-1; 7 bases line up with TRBD1. CDR1 is SEHNR and CDR2 is FQNEAQ in the germline V gene (reference sequence). V trimming: 2 bases; J trimming: 6 bases; junction bases outside the gene matches: 7. The CDR3 loop spans 15 amino acids. In DNA form, the CDR3 reads TGTGCCAGCAGCTTAAGTGGACAGGTTCCCAATGAGCAGTTCTTC. Translating it yields CASSLSGQVPNEQFF.

The CDR3 region is CASRVDRGRYFYEQYF. In DNA, the CDR3 is TGTGCCAGCAGGGTGGACAGGGGGCGATACTTCTACGAGCAGTACTTC. The chain couples TRBV6-1 to TRBJ2-7, with TRBD1 identical over 11 bases. The CDR3 has 16 amino acids. V lost 6 bases, J lost 3 bases, and 10 bases stayed unmatched. Looked up from germline, CDR1 is MNHNS and CDR2 is SASEGT.

The chain links TRBV20-1 to TRBJ1-3; D unresolved. Trimming removed 5 bases from V and 2 bases from J, with 13 bases in between. Looked up from germline, CDR1 is DFQATT and CDR2 is SNEGSKA (reference sequence). The CDR3 is made up of 14 amino acids. The CDR3 here is CSASQDITGNTIYF. The CDR3 coding sequence is TGCAGTGCTTCGCAGGATATAACTGGAAACACCATATATTTT.

V and J are TRBV6-1 and TRBJ1-1; D remains unclear. V was shortened by 7 bases and J by 0 bases, with 6 bases between the two germline ends. Looked up from germline, CDR1 is MNHNS and CDR2 is SASEGT. The CDR3 has 12 residues. CDR3 amino acids: CASTFVNTEAFF. The CDR3 coding sequence is TGTGCCAGCACCTTCGTGAACACTGAAGCTTTCTTT.

This clonotype was observed a few times. J is TRBJ1-2 and V is TRBV3-1; a possible D gene is TRBD1 (6 bases). V shed 5 bases and J shed 5 bases, with 9 bases lying between them. The germline CDR1 and CDR2 sequences are LGHDT and YNNKEL (reference sequence). The CDR3 length is 12 residues. The CDR3 sequence is CASSFGQYGYTF. The CDR3 DNA reads as TGTGCCAGCAGCTTTGGACAGTATGGCTACACCTTC.

The rearrangement uses TRBV2 and TRBJ2-3; D ambiguous. Germline V lookup: CDR1 SNHLY, CDR2 FYNNEI. The CDR3 extends over 15 amino acids. Between the trimmed V and J ends, which lost 1 base and 3 bases, there was a span of 11 bases. The CDR3 loop is CASSEGVAETDTQYF. DNA for the CDR3: TGTGCCAGCAGTGAAGGGGTAGCAGAGACAGATACGCAGTATTTT.

This clonotype showed up just a few times. This rearrangement joins TRBV7-7 to TRBJ2-2, with D possibly matching TRBD1 (6 bases). The CDR3 spans 16 residues. Trimming removed 5 bases at V and 4 bases at J, with 17 bases between. Germline values: CDR1 SSHAT, CDR2 FNYEAQ (reference sequence). This CDR3 reads CASSPQGGRSTGELFF. The CDR3 DNA follows: TGTGCCAGCAGCCCTCAAGGGGGACGTTCCACCGGGGAGCTGTTTTTT. The full variable domain, in which reference TRBV7-7 and TRBJ2-2 provide the parts outside the CDR3, is GAGVSQSPRYKVTKRGQDVTLRCDPISSHATLYWYQQALGQGPEFLTYFNYEAQPDKSGLPSDRFSAERPEGSISTLTIQRTEQRDSAMYRCASSPQGGRSTGELFFGEGSRLTVL.

Comments on this clonotype: Just one base apart from a much larger clone, this may be a read error. This chain links TRBV15 with TRBJ2-1; the D gene is possibly TRBD2 (6 bases). The V end lost 1 base, the J end lost 2 bases, and 9 bases lay between the germline ends. CDR1 is LNHNV, CDR2 YYDKDF, per germline (reference sequence). This CDR3 spans 15 amino acids. CDR3 DNA: TGTGCCACCAGCAGAGCTAGCGTAGCCTACAATGAGCAGTTCTTC. Protein product: CATSRASVAYNEQFF.

This clonotype was picked up many times. This rearrangement joins TRBV6-4 to TRBJ2-1; no definite D call. V shed 0 bases and J shed 0 bases, with 9 bases lying between them. This CDR3 spans 16 amino acids. Germline V gives CDR1 MRHNA, CDR2 SNTAGT. The CDR3 DNA reads TGTGCCAGCAGTGACTCTTTAACGGTCTCCTACAATGAGCAGTTCTTC. Residues: CASSDSLTVSYNEQFF.

The gene calls are TRBV5-1 and TRBJ2-5; TRBD2 agrees at 10 bases. The V and J ends lost 0 bases and 6 bases, in that order; junction bases with no gene match: 5. The CDR3 length is 15 residues. Germline assignment: CDR1 SGHRS and CDR2 YFSETQ. CDR3 loop: CASSLEASGSKTQYF. In DNA form, the CDR3 reads TGCGCCAGCAGCTTGGAGGCTAGCGGGAGCAAGACCCAGTACTTC.

This clonotype occurred a few times. The chain employs TRBV7-9 and TRBJ2-1, with D possibly matching TRBD2 (6 bases). V was trimmed by 5 bases and J by 1 base, leaving 18 bases between them. The CDR3 covers 17 residues. The germline CDR1 and CDR2 sequences are SEHNR and FQNEAQ (reference sequence). The CDR3 bases are TGTGCCAGCAGCCCCGGAGGGTGGGGGAGATCCTACAATGAGCAGTTCTTC. Amino acids: CASSPGGWGRSYNEQFF.

This clonotype was recorded a few times. This chain links TRBV5-5 with TRBJ2-7, with TRBD2 matching over 10 bases. This CDR3 has 15 residues. The germline gives CDR1 SGHKS, CDR2 YYEKEE (reference sequence). The J segment lost 3 bases and the V segment lost 0 bases, leaving 3 bases of the junction unmatched. In DNA form, the CDR3 reads TGTGCCAGCAGCTTGGAGCTAGCGGGGGTCTACGAGCAGTACGTC. It encodes CASSLELAGVYEQYV.

This clonotype was recorded a few times. The chain couples TRBV7-8 to TRBJ2-5, with D possibly being TRBD1 (5 bases). Germline V lookup: CDR1 SGHVS, CDR2 FQNEAQ. Deletions cut 3 bases from V and 2 bases from J, with 10 bases between. This CDR3 spans 14 amino acids. For the CDR3, the DNA is TGTGCCAGCAGCTTTAGGGGTATACAAGAGACCCAGTACTTC. Translating gives CASSFRGIQETQYF.

V gene TRBV12-3 or TRBV12-4 combines with J gene TRBJ2-1, with D perhaps matching TRBD2 (6 bases). This CDR3 spans 12 amino acids. V was shortened by 6 bases and J by 10 bases, with 13 bases between the two germline ends. The DNA of the CDR3 is TGTGCCAGCAGCCCGGGGACTTCCGAGCAGTTCTTC. This translates into CASSPGTSEQFF.

This clonotype was seen many times. The J gene is TRBJ2-5, the V gene TRBV20-1, with D perhaps matching TRBD1 (5 bases). V was cut by 6 bases and J by 5 bases, with 22 bases left in between. This CDR3 spans 15 amino acids. Germline assignment: CDR1 DFQATT and CDR2 SNEGSKA (reference sequence). The CDR3 protein is CSATPAGPQVETQYF. The CDR3 region has the DNA TGCAGTGCGACCCCCGCAGGGCCTCAGGTGGAGACCCAGTACTTC.

The table lists this clonotype with many counts. J is TRBJ2-3 and V is TRBV25-1; D possibly corresponds to TRBD2 (5 bases). This CDR3 is built from 14 residues. Germline loops: CDR1 MGHDK, CDR2 SYGVNS. Trimming cost V 1 base and J 1 base, with 6 bases left between them. The CDR3: CASSESRGTDTQYF. The CDR3 DNA reads TGTGCCAGCAGTGAATCGAGGGGCACAGATACGCAGTATTTT. The full variable domain, in which reference TRBV25-1 and TRBJ2-3 provide the parts outside the CDR3, is EADIYQTPRYLVIGTGKKITLECSQTMGHDKMYWYQQDPGMELHLIHYSYGVNSTEKGDLSSESTVSRIRTEHFPLTLESARPSHTSQYLCASSESRGTDTQYFGPGTRLTVL.

A few counts support this clonotype. J is TRBJ2-7 and V is TRBV20-1, with D possibly TRBD1 on 6 matching bases. Trimming took off 1 base at V and 7 bases at J, with 11 bases between the two ends. The CDR3 runs to 12 residues. Germline CDR1 and CDR2: DFQATT and SNEGSKA (reference sequence). The CDR3 here is CSARGTAEEQYV. Written as DNA, the CDR3 is TGCAGTGCTAGAGGGACAGCGGAGGAGCAGTACGTC.

There are a few counts of this clonotype. V gene TRBV24-1 combines with J gene TRBJ1-1, with D possibly being TRBD1 (5 bases). The CDR3 contains 14 residues. Trimming removed 4 bases from V and 4 bases from J, with 12 bases in between. Germline assignment: CDR1 KGHDR and CDR2 SFDVKD. The CDR3 loop reads CATSDQGEGTEAFF. CDR3 DNA: TGTGCCACCAGTGACCAGGGTGAAGGCACTGAAGCTTTCTTT.

The sample holds a few counts of this clonotype. The chain combines TRBV5-6 with TRBJ1-1; maybe TRBD1 (6 bases). Germline CDR1 reads SGHDT; CDR2 reads YYEEEE. The CDR3 consists of 15 residues. Trimming removed 7 bases at V and 4 bases at J, with 20 bases between. The CDR3 protein is CASRTGWGMSTEAFF. The CDR3 DNA follows: TGTGCCAGCCGCACAGGGTGGGGGATGAGCACTGAAGCTTTCTTT.

The CDR3 reads CASSRPGTEAFF. The CDR3 DNA sequence: TGCGCCAGCAGCAGGCCAGGCACTGAAGCTTTCTTT. This chain links TRBV5-1 with TRBJ1-1; D gene unclear. V was trimmed by 4 bases and J by 4 bases, leaving 8 bases between them. CDR3 size: 12 residues. Germline V gene sequence: CDR1 SGHRS, CDR2 YFSETQ. The variable domain in full, completed from reference TRBV5-1 and TRBJ1-1, reads KAGVTQTPRYLIKTRGQQVTLSCSPISGHRSVSWYQQTPGQGLQFLFEYFSETQRNKGNFPGRFSGRQFSNSRSEMNVSTLELGDSALYLCASSRPGTEAFFGQGTRLTVV.

The chain employs TRBV12-3 or TRBV12-4 and TRBJ2-5, with 9 bases lining up with TRBD1. The V segment lost 6 bases and the J segment 5 bases; nucleotides outside the gene matches: 13. The CDR3 contains 16 residues. CDR3 coding DNA: TGTGCCAGCAGCCCTAATTTACAGGGGGCGTCGGAGACCCAGTACTTC. It is translated as CASSPNLQGASETQYF.

This clonotype was picked up many times. The J gene is TRBJ2-5, the V gene TRBV6-1; 10 positions match TRBD2. This CDR3 is built from 17 residues. The J segment lost 2 bases and the V segment lost 4 bases, leaving 10 bases of the junction unmatched. Germline V gives CDR1 MNHNS, CDR2 SASEGT. CDR3 nucleotide sequence: TGTGCCAGCAGTGTGGGTAGCGGGAGGCCGGAGCAAGAGACCCAGTACTTC. Translation: CASSVGSGRPEQETQYF.

CDR3 protein: CASSLKAGLYEQYV. The CDR3 coding sequence is TGTGCCAGCAGTTTAAAGGCAGGTCTCTACGAGCAGTACGTC. The chain recombines TRBV27 with TRBJ2-7; no clear D gene. The CDR3 length is 14 residues. Between the trimmed V and J ends, which lost 2 bases and 3 bases, there was a span of 11 bases. Per the germline V gene, CDR1 is MNHEY and CDR2 is SMNVEV (reference sequence).

This sequence joins TRBV28 and TRBJ2-5, with a weak D call TRBD2 (5 bases). The CDR3 runs 14 residues. V was trimmed by 5 bases and J by 1 base, leaving 11 bases between them. The germline V gene encodes CDR1 MDHEN and CDR2 SYDVKM. DNA of the CDR3: TGTGCCAGCAGTGCCCAGGAGGCCCAAGAGACCCAGTACTTC. Its protein product is CASSAQEAQETQYF.

This clonotype has ten or more counts. The rearrangement joins TRBV25-1 to TRBJ2-3, with D tentatively TRBD1 or TRBD2 (5 bases each). V lost 6 bases to trimming and J lost 4 bases, with 17 bases between them. CDR3 size: 15 residues. CDR1 is MGHDK, CDR2 SYGVNS, per germline. CDR3 loop: CASRQGAGEADTQYF. DNA for the CDR3: TGTGCCAGCAGGCAGGGTGCGGGTGAAGCAGATACGCAGTATTTT.